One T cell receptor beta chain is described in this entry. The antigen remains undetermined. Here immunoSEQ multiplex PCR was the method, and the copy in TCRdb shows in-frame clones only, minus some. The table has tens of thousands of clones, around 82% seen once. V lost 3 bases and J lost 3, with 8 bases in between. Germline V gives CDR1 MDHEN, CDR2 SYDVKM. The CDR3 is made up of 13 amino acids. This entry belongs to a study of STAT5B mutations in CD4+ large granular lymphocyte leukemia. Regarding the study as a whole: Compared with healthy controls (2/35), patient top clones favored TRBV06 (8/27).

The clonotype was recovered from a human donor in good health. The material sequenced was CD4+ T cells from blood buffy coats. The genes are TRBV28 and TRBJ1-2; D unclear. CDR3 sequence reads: CASSLDSDYGYTF. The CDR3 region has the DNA TGTGCCAGCAGTTTGGATTCGGACTATGGCTACACCTTC.